These 24 T cell receptor beta chains came from one sample sequenced in a study of T cell clonality in common variable immunodeficiency (dated by TCRdb to the mid-2010s). The library was generated by the immunoSEQ multiplex PCR assay. The source is immuneACCESS, and TCRdb retained only in-frame sequences with V and J called. Part of the clones is not carried over; for the studies checked, unresolved V genes explain less than half of this, and the remainder is unexplained. With tens of thousands of clones recorded, this sample contains no clone counted only once. The ten top clones hold roughly 5.9% of the sample. Sample: peripheral blood mononuclear cells. These receptors were obtained from a person aged 18 to 70 in good health.

This clone was counted ten times or more. The sequenced fragment ends 3 residues before the CDR3 boundary, so the rest is inferred from the germline J gene. The chain combines TRBV5-1 with TRBJ2-3, with 13 bases lining up with TRBD2. From germline, CDR1 is SGHRS and CDR2 YFSETQ. V shed 3 bases and J 4 bases; nucleotides not matched to a gene: 14. The CDR3 length is 19 residues. The CDR3 sequence: CASSSTTAALAGGADTQYF. The part of the CDR3 DNA that was read is TGCGCCAGCAGCTCGACCACTGCCGCACTAGCGGGAGGGGCAGATACG.

This clone appeared many times. The read ends 3 residues shy of where the CDR3 ends; the end is completed using the germline J gene. The chain joins TRBV4-2 to TRBJ1-1; 9 bases map to TRBD1. CDR1 and CDR2 (germline): LGHNA, YNFKEQ. V dropped 4 bases and J dropped 6; count of bases not matched to a gene: 15. The CDR3 has 17 residues. Partial CDR3 DNA: TGTGCCAGCAGCCCCCCAGGGACAGGGAGTTTTGGAGCTGAA. Amino acids: CASSPPGTGSFGAE. The full CDR3 reads CASSPPGTGSFGAEAFF.

Turning to this clone: The read is 3 residues too short to cover the CDR3 end, so that end is filled in from the germline J gene. The rearrangement joins TRBV18 to TRBJ2-1; D call uncertain. The V gene lost 2 bases and the J gene lost 3 bases, with 8 bases spanning the gap. The CDR3 is 14 residues long. Per germline, CDR1 KGHSH and CDR2 LQKENI. The CDR3 spells CASSPNRIYNEQFF. CDR3 DNA (partial): TGTGCCAGCTCACCAAACAGAATCTACAATGAG.

This clone was counted at least ten times. The missing CDR3 end, 3 residues past where the read stops, is filled in from the germline J gene. This sequence joins TRBV7-9 and TRBJ2-1; D ambiguous. Germline lookup yields CDR1 SEHNR and CDR2 FQNEAQ (reference sequence). The CDR3 sequence is 12 residues long. V lost 3 bases, J lost 9 bases, and 9 bases lay in between. Partial CDR3 DNA: TGTGCCAGCAGCTTGGAGCGTACTGAG. Translated: CASSLERTE. The whole CDR3 sequence is CASSLERTEQFF.

This clone was recorded many times. The junction does not match germline at one end; this may be a read error. From the germline J gene comes the end of the CDR3, since the read stops 3 residues before it. The rearrangement joins TRBV4-2 to TRBJ1-5; D call uncertain. The CDR3 has 14 residues. Germline V gene sequence: CDR1 LGHNA, CDR2 YNFKEQ. The CDR3: CASSQGRSDQPQHF. The CDR3 bases that were read are TGCGCCAGCAGCCAAGGCCGATCGGATCAGCCC.

This clone was seen at least ten times. The CDR3 is cut off 3 residues early in the read; its end comes from the germline J gene. The chain employs TRBV28 and TRBJ1-5; D call uncertain. CDR3 length: 16 residues. Trimming left V 1 base short and J 2 bases short, with 12 bases between. CDR1 is MDHEN and CDR2 is SYDVKM in the germline V gene. The CDR3 sequence is CASSLSLGRGNQPQHF. Partial CDR3 DNA: TGTGCCAGCAGTTTATCTCTCGGCCGGGGCAATCAGCCC. Supplemented by reference TRBV28 and TRBJ1-5, the full variable domain reads DVKVTQSSRYLVKRTGEKVFLECVQDMDHENMFWYRQDPGLGLRLIYFSYDVKMKEKGDIPEGYSVSREKKERFSLILESASTNQTSMYLCASSLSLGRGNQPQHFGDGTRLSIL.

This clone was observed at least ten times. The sequence runs out 3 residues before the end of the CDR3; the remainder is reconstructed from the germline J gene. The chain employs TRBV5-1 and TRBJ1-1; a weak D match, TRBD1 (5 bases). The CDR3 is 14 residues long. The V gene's germline CDR1 is SGHRS and CDR2 YFSETQ. Trimming cost V 4 bases and J 5 bases, with 15 bases left between them. CDR3 bases read: TGCGCCAGCAGCCCAACACAGGTTTGGACTGAA. Its protein product is CASSPTQVWTE. The whole CDR3 protein is CASSPTQVWTEAFF.

This clone was seen repeatedly, ten times or more. The read halts 3 residues ahead of the CDR3 end, with the missing end drawn from the germline J gene. V gene TRBV18 combines with J gene TRBJ2-5; D may be TRBD1 (6 bases). Trimming removed 4 bases at V and 4 bases at J, with 10 bases between. Germline-derived CDR1 and CDR2 are KGHSH and LQKENI. This CDR3 is 13 amino acids long. This CDR3 reads CASSRQATETQYF. The covered CDR3 bases are TGTGCCAGCTCACGACAGGCCACAGAGACC. Full variable domain (missing parts from reference TRBV18 and TRBJ2-5): NAGVMQNPRHLVRRRGQEARLRCSPMKGHSHVYWYRQLPEEGLKFMVYLQKENIIDESGMPKERFSAEFPKEGPSILRIQQVVRGDSAAYFCASSRQATETQYFGPGTRLLVL.

This clone has at least ten counts. The sequence runs out 3 residues before the end of the CDR3; the remainder is reconstructed from the germline J gene. The genes are TRBV20-1 and TRBJ2-1; 12 bases agree with TRBD2. With V trimmed by 6 bases and J by 8 bases, 8 bases remained unmatched. The germline V gene encodes CDR1 DFQATT and CDR2 SNEGSKA (reference sequence). This CDR3 contains 14 residues. The sequenced CDR3 bases are TGCAGTGCCATGACTAGCGGGAGCGTGGATGAG. This gives the protein CSAMTSGSVDE. From start to end, the CDR3 is CSAMTSGSVDEQFF.

This clone was picked up many times. The CDR3 extends 3 residues past the end of the read, so its final part is completed from the germline J gene. The chain recombines TRBV30 with TRBJ1-3; 7 positions agree with TRBD1. This CDR3 has 16 amino acids. The V gene end was trimmed by 1 base and the J gene end by 0 bases; junction bases not matched to a gene: 6. CDR1 is GTSNPN, CDR2 SVGIG, per germline (reference sequence). CDR3 protein: CAWSGDRASSGNTIYF. The DNA read from the CDR3 is TGTGCCTGGAGTGGGGACAGAGCCTCCTCTGGAAACACC.

This clone showed up many times. The DNA ends 3 residues before the CDR3 does, and the rest of the CDR3 is filled in from the germline J gene. This chain connects TRBV29-1 to TRBJ2-7; TRBD2 is a possible D gene (5 bases). The CDR3 length is 13 residues. Germline lookup yields CDR1 SQVTM and CDR2 ANQGSEA. V was cut by 2 bases and J by 6 bases, with 14 bases left in between. CDR3 sequence reads: CSVERGRAREQYF. CDR3 bases read: TGCAGCGTTGAACGGGGAAGGGCTCGCGAG.

A note on this clone: The CDR3 end falls 3 residues outside the read, so it is completed with the germline J gene. This rearrangement joins TRBV2 to TRBJ1-6; weak D call: TRBD1 (6 bases). Germline CDR1 reads SNHLY; CDR2 reads FYNNEI. The V end was cut by 8 bases, the J end by 9 bases, with 17 bases between. The CDR3 spans 14 residues. CDR3 DNA (partial): TGTGCCAGCCGACCGGGACTAGGGGGTTCACCC. It translates to CASRPGLGGSP. In full, the CDR3 reads CASRPGLGGSPLHF. The variable domain in full, with the rest retrieved from reference TRBV2 and TRBJ1-6, is EPEVTQTPSHQVTQMGQEVILRCVPISNHLYFYWYRQILGQKVEFLVSFYNNEISEKSEIFDDQFSVERPDGSNFTLKIRSTKLEDSAMYFCASRPGLGGSPLHFGNGTRLTVT.

This clone was counted many times. The read falls 3 residues short of the CDR3 end, and the missing part is taken from the germline J gene. V gene TRBV9 combines with J gene TRBJ1-6, with D hard to call. CDR1 SGDLS and CDR2 YYNGEE come from the germline V gene. The ends were cut back, 0 bases at V and 6 bases at J, with 4 bases in the middle. CDR3 length: 13 residues. The CDR3 loop reads CASSVDSNSPLHF. CDR3 DNA, as far as it was read: TGTGCCAGCAGCGTAGACAGTAATTCACCC.

This clone was seen many times. The read is 3 residues too short to cover the CDR3 end, so that end is filled in from the germline J gene. This chain uses TRBV20-1 with TRBJ1-1; 10 bases fit TRBD1. After removal of 5 bases from V and 6 bases from J, the junction contained 12 bases not matched to a gene. This CDR3 is built from 15 residues. CDR1 DFQATT and CDR2 SNEGSKA come from the germline V gene (reference sequence). The part of the CDR3 DNA that was read is TGCAGTGCTGTGGGGACAGGGGTGGTAGGTGCTGAA. It specifies CSAVGTGVVGAE. In full, the CDR3 is CSAVGTGVVGAEAFF.

The table lists this clone with many counts. The read terminates 3 residues ahead of where the CDR3 ends, so the germline J gene completes it. The chain combines TRBV7-2 with TRBJ1-2, with 9 bases matching TRBD1. Germline V gives CDR1 SGHTA, CDR2 FQGNSA. The CDR3 loop spans 15 amino acids. The trim removed 5 bases at V and 5 bases at J, leaving 9 bases unmatched. The CDR3 DNA, read in part, is TGTGCCAGCAGCCTCCAAGGGGACAGGGTATATGGC. The encoded protein is CASSLQGDRVYG. The entire CDR3 is CASSLQGDRVYGYTF.

The sample holds many counts of this clone. Read data end 3 residues before the CDR3 end; the end is taken from the germline J gene. The V call is TRBV7-9, the J call TRBJ2-4; 13 bases agree with TRBD2. Germline CDR1 SEHNR, CDR2 FQNEAQ (reference sequence). The CDR3 length is 12 residues. CDR3 DNA (partial): TGTGCCAGCAGATGGACTAGCGGGGGT. Translated: CASRWTSGG. The whole CDR3 is CASRWTSGGQYF.

This clone was recorded many times. The CDR3 bases that were read are TGTGCCTGGGGGACAGGGGGGATTGAG. Encoded protein: CAWGTGGIE. The whole CDR3 reads CAWGTGGIEQFF. This chain joins TRBV30 and TRBJ2-1; the match to TRBD1 covers 11 bases. The CDR3 is cut off 3 residues early in the read; its end comes from the germline J gene. V was pared by 5 bases and J by 9 bases, with 3 bases of the junction left unmatched. CDR3 size: 12 residues. Germline V gene lookup returns CDR1 GTSNPN and CDR2 SVGIG (reference sequence).

This clone was observed at least ten times. The read ends 3 residues before the CDR3 terminus; that terminus is restored from the germline J gene. The V and J genes are TRBV5-1 and TRBJ2-7; 11 nucleotides match TRBD2. CDR1 and CDR2 (germline): SGHRS, YFSETQ. V lost 5 bases to trimming and J lost 3 bases; unmatched junction nucleotides: 7. This CDR3 region has 15 residues. The CDR3 loop is CASRAGLAESYEQYF. The CDR3 DNA, read in part, is TGCGCCAGCAGGGCGGGACTAGCGGAGAGCTACGAG.

This clone was seen many times. The DNA ends 3 residues before the CDR3 does, and the rest of the CDR3 is filled in from the germline J gene. This chain links TRBV28 with TRBJ2-5, with 7 bases identical to TRBD1. Germline V gene lookup returns CDR1 MDHEN and CDR2 SYDVKM. The CDR3 spans 13 residues. The J segment lost 3 bases and the V segment lost 3 bases, leaving 1 base of the junction unmatched. CDR3: CASSFTGEETQYF. CDR3 DNA, as far as it was read: TGTGCCAGCAGTTTTACAGGGGAAGAGACC.

This clone was recorded many times. The read gets to within 3 residues of the CDR3 end, and the germline J gene fills in the rest. V usage is TRBV20-1 and J usage is TRBJ2-5; D is unclear. Germline loops: CDR1 DFQATT, CDR2 SNEGSKA (reference sequence). Trimming left V 1 base short and J 1 base short, with 10 bases between. The CDR3 covers 14 residues. CDR3 DNA, as far as it was read: TGCAGTGCTAGAGTATCAAGGGCCCAAGAGACC. Translation: CSARVSRAQET. The entire CDR3 sequence reads CSARVSRAQETQYF.

The sample holds many counts of this clone. The observed sequence ends 3 residues before the CDR3 terminus, with the missing tail filled in from the germline J gene. J is TRBJ1-2 and V is TRBV30; tentative D call: TRBD1 (5 bases). CDR3 length: 14 residues. Germline CDR1 and CDR2: GTSNPN and SVGIG (reference sequence). V lost 0 bases and J 4 bases, leaving 12 bases between the germline ends. The CDR3 bases that were read are TGTGCCTGGAGTGTTATCCGGGGGGGCTATGGC. Translated, it gives CAWSVIRGGYG. From start to end, the CDR3 is CAWSVIRGGYGYTF.

This clone was found many times. Read sequence stops 3 residues before the CDR3 end, and the germline J gene provides the missing end. The chain recombines TRBV20-1 with TRBJ2-1, with a possible D match to TRBD2 (5 bases). This CDR3 spans 17 amino acids. The germline gives CDR1 DFQATT, CDR2 SNEGSKA (reference sequence). Trimming cost V 1 base and J 6 bases, with 22 bases left between them. The CDR3 sequence is CSARGWAGRGRFNEQFF. CDR3 bases read: TGCAGTGCTAGAGGATGGGCGGGCCGTGGCCGTTTCAATGAG.

This clone was counted ten times or more. Read sequence stops 3 residues before the CDR3 end, and the germline J gene provides the missing end. The chain joins TRBV6-2 or TRBV6-3 to TRBJ1-1; no definite D call. V gave up 2 bases and J gave up 5 bases, with 6 bases separating them. This CDR3 region has 12 residues. CDR1 and CDR2 from the germline V gene are MNHEY and SVGEGT. The CDR3 sequence is CASSYGGTEAFF. The part of the CDR3 DNA that was read is TGTGCCAGCAGTTACGGAGGGACTGAA.

This clone has at least ten counts. Sequencing ends 3 residues short of the CDR3 end; the germline J gene provides the rest. The chain employs TRBV7-2 and TRBJ2-1; 9 nucleotides match TRBD2. Trimming at V came to 1 base and at J to 2 bases, leaving 0 bases not matched to a gene. The germline V gene has CDR1 SGHTA and CDR2 FQGNSA. The CDR3 covers 15 residues. CDR3 protein: CASSLVAGAYNEQFF. The sequenced CDR3 bases are TGTGCCAGCAGCTTAGTAGCGGGAGCCTACAATGAG.